These T cell receptor beta chains were read from a single sample in a study of T cell clonotyping in hematopoietic cell transplantation. Some clones are missing from TCRdb's copy, which holds only in-frame ones; the method was immunoSEQ multiplex PCR. Of some 30,000 clones in the sample, approximately 94% were seen once. The sample was peripheral blood mononuclear cells, taken before stem cell transplant. All receptors derive from a man aged 50 to 60 with acute myeloid leukemia. Some clones in this sample may be carry-over from other donors' samples. The CDR3 runs from the conserved cysteine through the conserved F or W. Each record gives: J gene, D gene, clone size, V gene, CDR3 length, CDR3 DNA, CDR3 protein. The D gene is left open where the match is weak. The listing skips clone size in some rows; elsewhere it reads once, few, many or a size class.

J: TRBJ1-5
D: .
size: .
V: TRBV2
length: 13
DNA: TGTGCCGCCTCGCCCATAGGTGGACAGCCCCAGCATTTT
CDR3: CAASPIGGQPQHF

J: TRBJ2-7
D: .
size: .
V: TRBV19
length: 15
DNA: TGTGCCAGTAGAACACGTCAGGCAGCCTCCTACGAGCAGTACTTC
CDR3: CASRTRQAASYEQYF

J: TRBJ2-7
D: .
size: .
V: TRBV6-6
length: 14
DNA: TGTGCCAGCAGTCGGGCCGGCAGGGCACGCGAGCAGTACTTC
CDR3: CASSRAGRAREQYF

J: TRBJ2-3
D: TRBD2
size: once
V: TRBV5-6
length: 15
DNA: TGTGCCAGCAGCTTAGGCGGGAGGGCCTCAGATACGCAGTATTTT
CDR3: CASSLGGRASDTQYF

J: TRBJ1-2
D: .
size: .
V: TRBV19
length: 13
DNA: TGTGCCAGTAGTATATGGAGTAAGGATGGCTACACCTTC
CDR3: CASSIWSKDGYTF

J: TRBJ2-3
D: .
size: .
V: TRBV5-6
length: 15
DNA: TGTGCCAGCAGCTCGCTTCAGGCGGGCGGAGATACGCAGTATTTT
CDR3: CASSSLQAGGDTQYF

J: TRBJ2-7
D: .
size: .
V: TRBV6-6
length: 15
DNA: TGTGCCAGCAGTCCATCCGGGACGATGGCCTACGAGCAGTACTTC
CDR3: CASSPSGTMAYEQYF

J: TRBJ1-2
D: .
size: once
V: TRBV7-9
length: 14
DNA: TGTGCCAGCAGCGCAGGGTCACACACTTATGGCTACACCTTC
CDR3: CASSAGSHTYGYTF

J: TRBJ1-2
D: TRBD1
size: .
V: TRBV19
length: 17
DNA: TGTGCCAGTAGCTTACAGGGGGGGGATGTTGTTAACTATGGCTACACCTTC
CDR3: CASSLQGGDVVNYGYTF

J: TRBJ2-3
D: .
size: .
V: TRBV2
length: 11
DNA: TGTGCCAGCAGCTCAGGGCAGACGCAGTATTTT
CDR3: CASSSGQTQYF